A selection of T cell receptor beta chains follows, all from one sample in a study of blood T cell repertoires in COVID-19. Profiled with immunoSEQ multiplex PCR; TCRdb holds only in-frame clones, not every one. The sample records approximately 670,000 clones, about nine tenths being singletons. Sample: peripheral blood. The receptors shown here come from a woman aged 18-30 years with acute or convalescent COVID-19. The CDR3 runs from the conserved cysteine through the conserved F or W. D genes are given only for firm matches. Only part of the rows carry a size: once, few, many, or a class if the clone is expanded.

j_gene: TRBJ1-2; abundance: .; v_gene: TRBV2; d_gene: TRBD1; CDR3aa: CASSEEGAENYGYTF; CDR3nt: TGTGCCAGCAGTGAGGAGGGGGCGGAGAACTATGGCTACACCTTC
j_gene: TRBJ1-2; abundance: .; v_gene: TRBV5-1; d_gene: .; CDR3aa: CASSLGTVFLEGYTF; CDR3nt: TGCGCCAGCAGCTTGGGGACAGTTTTTCTGGAGGGCTACACCTTC
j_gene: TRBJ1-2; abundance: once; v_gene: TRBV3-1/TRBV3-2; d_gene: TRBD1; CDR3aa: CASRASDRGLGYTF; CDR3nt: TGTGCCAGCAGGGCTTCCGACAGGGGGCTAGGCTACACCTTC
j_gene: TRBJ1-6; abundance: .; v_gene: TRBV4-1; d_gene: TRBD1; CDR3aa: CASSQEGRGLSSYNSPLHF; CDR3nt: TGCGCCAGCAGCCAAGAGGGCAGGGGGCTGAGCTCCTATAATTCACCCCTCCACTTT
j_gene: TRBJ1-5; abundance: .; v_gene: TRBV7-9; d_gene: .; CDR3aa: CASSIDGANQPQHF; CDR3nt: TGTGCCAGCAGCATCGACGGAGCCAATCAGCCCCAGCATTTT
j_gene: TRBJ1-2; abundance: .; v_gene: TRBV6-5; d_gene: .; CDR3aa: CATRGAYNYGYTF; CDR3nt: TGTGCCACCCGGGGAGCTTACAACTATGGCTACACCTTC
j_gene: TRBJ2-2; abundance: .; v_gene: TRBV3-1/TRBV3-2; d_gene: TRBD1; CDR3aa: CASLTGTGSRGNTGELFF; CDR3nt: TGTGCCAGCTTAACCGGGACAGGATCCCGGGGGAACACCGGGGAGCTGTTTTTT
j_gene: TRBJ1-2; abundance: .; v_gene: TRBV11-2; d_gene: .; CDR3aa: CASSLGHGYTF; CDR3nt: TGTGCCAGCAGCTTAGGGCATGGCTACACCTTC
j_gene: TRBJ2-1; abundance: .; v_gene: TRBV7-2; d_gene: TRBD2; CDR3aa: CASSLARGGAYNEQFF; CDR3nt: TGTGCCAGCAGCTTAGCGCGGGGGGGGGCCTACAATGAGCAGTTCTTC
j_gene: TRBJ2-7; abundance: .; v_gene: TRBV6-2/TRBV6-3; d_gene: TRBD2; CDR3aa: CASSSGLAGSYEQYF; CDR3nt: TGTGCCAGCAGTTCAGGACTAGCGGGGAGCTACGAGCAGTACTTC
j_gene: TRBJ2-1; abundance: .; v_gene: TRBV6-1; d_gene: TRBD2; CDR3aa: CASSVVSSGGANQQFF; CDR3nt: TGTGCCAGCAGTGTTGTGAGTAGCGGGGGGGCGAACCAGCAGTTCTTC
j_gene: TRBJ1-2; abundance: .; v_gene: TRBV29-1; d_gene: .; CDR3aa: CSVLRRGAGENYGYTF; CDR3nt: TGCAGCGTCCTCAGGCGTGGGGCAGGGGAAAACTATGGCTACACCTTC
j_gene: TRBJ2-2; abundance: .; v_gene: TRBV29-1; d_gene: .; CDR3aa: CSVEQGNTGELFF; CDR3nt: TGCAGCGTTGAACAGGGTAACACCGGGGAGCTGTTTTTT
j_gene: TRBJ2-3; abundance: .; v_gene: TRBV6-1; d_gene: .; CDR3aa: CASSDPEGLRDTQYF; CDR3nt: TGTGCCAGCAGTGATCCAGAGGGATTACGAGATACGCAGTATTTT
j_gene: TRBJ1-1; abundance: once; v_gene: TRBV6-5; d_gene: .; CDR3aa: CASSYNMPMNTEAFF; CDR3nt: TGTGCCAGCAGTTACAACATGCCCATGAACACTGAAGCTTTCTTT